This is a list of T cell receptor beta chains from one sample in a study of T cell changes during pregnancy in multiple sclerosis. Some clones are missing from TCRdb's copy, which holds only in-frame ones; the method was immunoSEQ multiplex PCR. The table has tens of thousands of clones, about 90% seen once. The material sequenced was CD4+ T cells from peripheral blood mononuclear cells, taken before pregnancy. The receptors originated from a female donor with multiple sclerosis, enrolled in a pregnancy study. Both conserved end residues are part of each CDR3.

V,J,CDR3
TRBV12-5,TRBJ2-1,CASGWGGLAGWHNEQFF
TRBV5-1,TRBJ2-7,CASRRDSASGSYEQYF
TRBV7-2,TRBJ2-7,CASSFLSGGQYEQYF
TRBV28,TRBJ1-5,CASRLGTFDQPQHF
TRBV30,TRBJ2-7,CAWSRQFYYEQYF
TRBV5-6,TRBJ2-3,CASSPGTATDTQYF
TRBV6-4,TRBJ2-7,CASSGPRGLAGPYEQYF
TRBV19,TRBJ2-1,CASSPHRDRGNEQFF
TRBV5-1,TRBJ2-4,CASRSFDAKNIQYF
TRBV9,TRBJ2-3,CASSVLRDPLRGTQYF
TRBV11-2,TRBJ1-6,CASRRTGQADSPLHF
TRBV7-8,TRBJ2-1,CASSSPTTSGRPWNEQFF
TRBV5-5,TRBJ1-4,CASSPRGSLFDVGKLFF
TRBV5-1,TRBJ2-1,CASSPPGQASRQFF
TRBV7-2,TRBJ1-5,CASSLEGAGNQPQHF
TRBV27,TRBJ1-4,CASSLSPQGPNEKLFF
TRBV2,TRBJ1-2,CASRDRRIANYGYTF
TRBV9,TRBJ2-5,CASPSAGQETQYF
TRBV6-9,TRBJ2-5,CASSYLRGNQETQYF
TRBV7-2,TRBJ2-4,CASSLVVAGGSKNIQYF
TRBV7-9,TRBJ2-1,CASSPRLTSGSSYNEQFF
TRBV25-1,TRBJ2-7,CASSESGTGAYEQYF
TRBV7-2,TRBJ1-1,CASSLRSPGGMATEAFF
TRBV10-3,TRBJ1-1,CAISESNRGPTEAFF
TRBV19,TRBJ2-5,CASSISGGGALETQYF
TRBV9,TRBJ2-5,CASSFSGAETQYF
TRBV9,TRBJ1-2,CASTPGQDGGVYGYTF
TRBV10-3,TRBJ2-1,CAISESGSYNEQFF
TRBV5-4,TRBJ1-1,CASSFPGQLNTEAFF
TRBV5-5,TRBJ1-5,CASSSSPTGDQPQHF
TRBV5-4,TRBJ1-4,CASSPGQGRPEKLFF
TRBV30,TRBJ2-3,CAWSTGGTQYF
TRBV19,TRBJ1-1,CASSSDWNTEAFF
TRBV6-1,TRBJ1-2,CASSDKGTGSYGYTF
TRBV6-6,TRBJ1-1,CASSYGPTEAFF
TRBV10-3,TRBJ1-1,CAIMTGENTEAFF
TRBV7-2,TRBJ1-2,CASSRDREAYGYTF
TRBV11-3,TRBJ2-3,CASSLALTSGGADTQYF
TRBV4-3,TRBJ2-2,CASSQDGWGPTGELFF
TRBV5-6,TRBJ2-3,CASSWADTQYF
TRBV5-1,TRBJ2-3,CASSPGQATDTQYF
TRBV6-5,TRBJ1-4,CASRGRESSVGKLFF
TRBV19,TRBJ2-2,CASSIPPIRAGELFF
TRBV6-5,TRBJ1-3,CASSYSTGTGGYTIYF
TRBV19,TRBJ2-6,CASIPRTGGPRANVLTF
TRBV30,TRBJ1-3,CAWSVGNTIYF